The source of this T cell receptor beta chain is a study of spatial heterogeneity in lung cancer. Looking at the study overall: Fewer alpha-chain than beta-chain sequences were consistently detected. Mean representation of each unique TCR and UMI combination in the raw reads exceeded nine occurrences.

Stated time point: sample taken at primary tumor resection. Samples were obtained from roughly 65 donors, all untreated early-stage non-small cell lung cancer patients. Whole RNA came from tumor, nontumor lung or frozen PBMC and was sequenced without being sorted. One entry per CDR3 protein results from TCRdb running MiXCR on the 5' RACE reads. The repertoire holds about 5,900 distinct CDR3 sequences, with roughly a sixth as singletons. The length of the CDR3 is 17 residues. V was pared by 0 bases and J by 0 bases, with 15 bases between. Germline lookup yields CDR1 DFQATT and CDR2 SNEGSKA (reference sequence). A remark on this clonotype: Its antigen is unidentified.

Study outcomes and limitations: Higher tumor mutation counts went along with higher counts of expanded intratumoral alpha and beta TCRs.

The sample was lung tumor tissue, taken at surgery. The origin of this receptor is a male donor with early-stage non-small cell lung cancer. The rearrangement joins TRBV20-1 to TRBJ2-4; D uncertain. The CDR3 bases are TGCAGTGCTAGAGATCGTTTGCTCCCGCTAGCCAAAAACATTCAGTACTTC. Its translation: CSARDRLLPLAKNIQYF.